One and the same sample provided the 11 T cell receptor beta chains below, sequenced in a study of cytotoxic CD8 clonotypes in ibrutinib-treated CLL. The method was immunoSEQ multiplex PCR; TCRdb's version includes in-frame clones alone and lacks a portion of them. This table has roughly 220,000 clones, more than 65% appearing once. The sequences come from PBMCs, collected after 12 months of ibrutinib treatment. The receptors were gathered from a human donor with chronic lymphocytic leukemia.

This chain's CDR3 is CASSFGKSEQYF. DNA for the CDR3: TGTGCCAGCAGCTTTGGCAAAAGCGAGCAGTACTTC. The chain combines TRBV5-4 with TRBJ2-7; D remains unclear. With 2 bases removed from V and 6 bases from J, the gap between germline ends came to 9 bases. The CDR3 sequence is 12 residues long. Looked up from germline, CDR1 is SGHNT and CDR2 is YYREEE (reference sequence).

The gene calls are TRBV29-1 and TRBJ1-3; D perhaps matches TRBD1 (5 bases). CDR1 SQVTM and CDR2 ANQGSEA come from the germline V gene. V was pared by 3 bases and J by 4 bases, with 7 bases between. The CDR3 is 12 residues long. In nucleotides, the CDR3 is TGCAGCGTTGACGGGGGGGGAAACACCATATATTTT. This encodes CSVDGGGNTIYF. The entire variable domain, with the rest obtained from reference TRBV29-1 and TRBJ1-3, is as follows: SAVISQKPSRDICQRGTSLTIQCQVDSQVTMMFWYRQQPGQSLTLIATANQGSEATYESGFVIDKFPISRPNLTFSTLTVSNMSPEDSSIYLCSVDGGGNTIYFGEGSWLTVV.

The chain uses TRBV14 and TRBJ1-2; 7 positions agree with TRBD1. The J segment lost 4 bases and the V segment lost 0 bases, leaving 11 bases of the junction unmatched. Germline loops: CDR1 SGHDN, CDR2 FVKESK. This CDR3 comprises 17 residues. The CDR3 here is CASSQDSQGVSFYGYTF. CDR3 DNA sequence: TGTGCCAGCAGCCAAGATAGCCAGGGGGTTTCCTTCTATGGCTACACCTTC.

This clone has just one count. The rearrangement links TRBV29-1 to TRBJ1-2; the D gene is possibly TRBD1 (5 bases). Trimming took 5 bases from V and 0 from J, leaving 13 bases between them. The CDR3 contains 14 residues. Germline CDR1 and CDR2: SQVTM and ANQGSEA. The CDR3 loop reads CSVYQGPPNYGYTF. The DNA for the CDR3 is TGCAGCGTTTACCAGGGTCCCCCTAACTATGGCTACACCTTC.

This chain links TRBV11-2 with TRBJ2-2; either TRBD1 or TRBD2 may supply D (6 bases each). Germline V gene lookup returns CDR1 SGHAT and CDR2 FQNNGV. V was clipped by 6 bases and J by 6 bases, with 20 bases between them. The CDR3 covers 16 residues. The CDR3, as DNA: TGTGCCAGCAGATTGGGGGCCTCCTCGGGGGCCGGGGAGCTGTTTTTT. This codes for CASRLGASSGAGELFF.

The chain is built from TRBV4-3 and TRBJ2-1; D gene uncertain. CDR1 is LGHNA, CDR2 YSLEER, per germline. This CDR3 is 15 amino acids long. V lost 4 bases and J 0 bases, leaving 10 bases between the germline ends. The CDR3 here is CASSLDGSSYNEQFF. The DNA of the CDR3 is TGCGCCAGCAGCCTAGACGGTAGCTCCTACAATGAGCAGTTCTTC.

On this clone itself: Additional DNA sequences in this sample encode the identical CDR3. The chain's CDR3 is CASSLGRDEQFF. CDR3 coding DNA: TGCGCCAGCAGCTTGGGGCGAGATGAGCAGTTCTTC. The chain joins TRBV5-1 to TRBJ2-1; D remains unclear. CDR3 length: 12 residues. V was shortened by 0 bases and J by 8 bases, with 6 bases between the two germline ends. Germline V lookup: CDR1 SGHRS, CDR2 YFSETQ.

The chain combines TRBV27 with TRBJ1-4, with unresolved D. This CDR3 comprises 14 residues. The germline V and J ends were trimmed by 2 bases and 7 bases, with 11 bases remaining between them. Germline-derived CDR1 and CDR2 are MNHEY and SMNVEV (reference sequence). CDR3 loop: CASSLNFRGEKLFF. The DNA for the CDR3 is TGTGCCAGCAGTTTAAATTTCCGGGGTGAAAAACTGTTTTTT.

This clone appeared a single time. The V call is TRBV5-1, the J call TRBJ2-1, with 10 bases fitting TRBD1. CDR1 and CDR2 (germline): SGHRS, YFSETQ. J was trimmed by 7 bases and V by 0 bases; bases with no gene match: 7. This CDR3 spans 16 amino acids. The CDR3 DNA sequence: TGCGCCAGCAGCTTGGCCGTGACAGGGGGCCCTAATGAGCAGTTCTTC. It translates to CASSLAVTGGPNEQFF.

This rearrangement joins TRBV9 to TRBJ2-7; 9 nucleotides agree with TRBD1. The CDR3 runs 12 residues. Germline V CDR1 and CDR2: SGDLS, YYNGEE. V gave up 3 bases and J gave up 6 bases; unmatched junction bases: 1. The CDR3 here is CASSGDRAEQYF. Here the CDR3 DNA reads TGTGCCAGCAGCGGGGACAGGGCCGAGCAGTACTTC.

This clone was seen only once. J is TRBJ2-7 and V is TRBV7-9; 8 nucleotides line up with TRBD1. Losses at the gene ends were 3 bases for V and 2 bases for J; bases not matched to a gene: 9. The CDR3 contains 16 residues. CDR1 and CDR2 (germline): SEHNR, FQNEAQ (reference sequence). The CDR3 loop reads CASSFARTGSTYEQYF. CDR3 sequence (DNA): TGTGCCAGCAGCTTCGCTCGGACAGGGTCGACCTACGAGCAGTACTTC.